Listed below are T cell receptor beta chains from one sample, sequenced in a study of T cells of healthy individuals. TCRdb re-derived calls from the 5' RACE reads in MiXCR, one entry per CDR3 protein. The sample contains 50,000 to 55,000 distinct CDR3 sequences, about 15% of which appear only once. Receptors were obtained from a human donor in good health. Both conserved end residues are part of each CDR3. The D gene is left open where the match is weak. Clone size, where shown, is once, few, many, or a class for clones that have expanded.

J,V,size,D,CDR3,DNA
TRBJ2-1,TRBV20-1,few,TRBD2,CSASPSGGAYEQFF,TGCAGTGCTAGCCCTAGCGGGGGGGCCTATGAGCAGTTCTTC
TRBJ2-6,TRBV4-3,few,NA,CASSQVPTGANVLTF,TGCGCCAGCAGCCAAGTCCCCACCGGGGCCAACGTCCTGACTTTC
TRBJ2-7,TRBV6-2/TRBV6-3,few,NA,CASSPGTRKDPTGIYEQYF,TGTGCCAGCAGTCCCGGGACTCGCAAAGACCCGACGGGAATTTACGAGCAGTACTTC
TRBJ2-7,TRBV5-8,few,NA,CASSLAVGEQYF,TGTGCCAGCAGCTTGGCGGTGGGGGAGCAGTACTTC
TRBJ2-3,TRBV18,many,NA,CASSPFTGNGRSGDTQYF,TGTGCCAGCTCACCTTTTACAGGGAACGGACGTAGTGGCGATACGCAGTATTTT
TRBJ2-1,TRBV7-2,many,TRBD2,CASSLSPAAGVYNEQFF,TGTGCCAGCAGCTTAAGCCCTGCGGCGGGAGTGTATAATGAGCAGTTCTTC
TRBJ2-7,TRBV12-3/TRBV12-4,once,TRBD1,CASSLRRTGGSNEQYF,TGTGCCAGCAGTTTACGGCGGACAGGGGGTAGCAACGAGCAGTACTTC
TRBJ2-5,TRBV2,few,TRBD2,CASSDTSGVKTQYF,TGTGCCAGCAGTGACACTAGCGGGGTAAAGACCCAGTACTTC
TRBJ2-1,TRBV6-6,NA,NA,CASSYSRGGAGEQFF,TGTGCCAGCAGTTACTCGAGGGGGGGGGCCGGTGAGCAGTTCTTC
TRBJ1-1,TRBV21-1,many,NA,CAPASWKGPEAFF,TGTGCCCCCGCGAGTTGGAAGGGTCCTGAAGCTTTCTTT
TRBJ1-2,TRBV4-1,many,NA,CASSQDSEGRVYTF,TGCGCCAGCAGCCAAGATTCAGAGGGGCGGGTCTACACCTTC
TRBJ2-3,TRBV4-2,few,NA,CASSQERRVEGDTQYF,TGTGCCAGCAGCCAAGAGCGGCGGGTTGAGGGAGATACGCAGTATTTT
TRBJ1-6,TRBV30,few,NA,CAWSSTRYNSPLHF,TGTGCCTGGAGTAGCACCCGGTATAATTCACCCCTCCACTTT
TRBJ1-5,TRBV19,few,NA,CASRPQGLENQPQHF,TGTGCCAGTAGACCCCAGGGTCTGGAAAATCAGCCCCAGCATTTT
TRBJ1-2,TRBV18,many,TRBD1,CASSPQGENGYTF,TGTGCCAGCTCACCTCAGGGGGAGAATGGCTACACCTTC
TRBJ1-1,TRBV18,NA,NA,CASSPNQRTEAFF,TGTGCCAGCTCACCGAACCAACGGACTGAAGCTTTCTTT
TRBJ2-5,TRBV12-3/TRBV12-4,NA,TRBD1,CASSDRGRKETQYF,TGTGCCAGCAGTGACAGGGGGCGGAAAGAGACCCAGTACTTC
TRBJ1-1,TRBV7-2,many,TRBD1,CASSARQGVNTEAFF,TGTGCCAGCAGCGCACGACAGGGCGTGAACACTGAAGCTTTCTTT
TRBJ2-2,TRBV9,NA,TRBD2,CASSVTLAENTGELFF,TGTGCCAGCAGCGTTACCCTAGCGGAAAACACCGGGGAGCTGTTTTTT
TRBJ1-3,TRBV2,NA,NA,CASSEAVKSGNTIYF,TGTGCCAGCAGTGAAGCAGTGAAAAGTGGAAACACCATATATTTT
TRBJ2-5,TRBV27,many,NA,CASSLQGYRGFSETQYF,TGTGCCAGCAGTCTCCAGGGCTATAGGGGCTTTTCAGAGACCCAGTACTTC
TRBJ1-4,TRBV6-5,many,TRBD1,CASSYGDRVFEKLFF,TGTGCCAGCAGTTACGGGGACAGGGTTTTTGAAAAACTGTTTTTT
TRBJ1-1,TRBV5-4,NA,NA,CASSLPQGLQAEAFF,TGTGCCAGCAGCTTACCACAGGGACTCCAGGCTGAAGCTTTCTTT
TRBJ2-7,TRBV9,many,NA,CASSVASQSLREQYF,TGTGCCAGCAGCGTAGCTTCACAGTCCCTTAGGGAGCAGTACTTC
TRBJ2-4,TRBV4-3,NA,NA,CASSQDYRSWAKNIQYF,TGCGCCAGCAGCCAAGACTACAGGTCGTGGGCCAAAAACATTCAGTACTTC
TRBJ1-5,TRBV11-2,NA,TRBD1,CASSWGTGGEQPQHF,TGTGCCAGCAGCTGGGGGACAGGGGGCGAACAGCCCCAGCATTTT
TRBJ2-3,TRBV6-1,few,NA,CASSEVGVSTDTQYF,TGTGCCAGCAGTGAGGTGGGGGTCAGCACAGATACGCAGTATTTT
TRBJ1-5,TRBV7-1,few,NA,CASSPSQGQQPQHF,TGTGCCAGCAGCCCCAGTCAGGGCCAGCAGCCCCAGCATTTT
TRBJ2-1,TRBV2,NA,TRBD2,CAGKAGGSHNEQFF,TGTGCCGGGAAAGCGGGAGGCTCCCACAATGAGCAGTTCTTC
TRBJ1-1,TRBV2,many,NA,CASRRALNTEAFF,TGTGCCAGCAGAAGGGCCTTGAACACTGAAGCTTTCTTT